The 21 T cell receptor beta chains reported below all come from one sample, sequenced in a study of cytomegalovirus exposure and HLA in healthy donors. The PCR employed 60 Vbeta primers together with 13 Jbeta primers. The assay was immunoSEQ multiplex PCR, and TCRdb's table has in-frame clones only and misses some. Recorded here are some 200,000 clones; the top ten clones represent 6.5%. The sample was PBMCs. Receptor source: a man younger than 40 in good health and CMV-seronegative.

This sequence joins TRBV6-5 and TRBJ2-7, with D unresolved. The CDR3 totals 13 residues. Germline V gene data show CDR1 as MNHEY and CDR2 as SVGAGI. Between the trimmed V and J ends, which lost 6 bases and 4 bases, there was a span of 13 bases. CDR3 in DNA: TGTGCCAGCAGGAGCAGCCAGGCGTACGAGCAGTACTTC. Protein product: CASRSSQAYEQYF.

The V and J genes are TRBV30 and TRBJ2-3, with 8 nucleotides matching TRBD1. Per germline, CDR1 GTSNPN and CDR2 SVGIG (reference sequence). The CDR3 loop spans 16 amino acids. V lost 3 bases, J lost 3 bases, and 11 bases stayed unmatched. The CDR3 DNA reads TGTGCCTGGAGCGTCCTGGGAGACAGGGGTACAGATACGCAGTATTTT. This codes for CAWSVLGDRGTDTQYF.

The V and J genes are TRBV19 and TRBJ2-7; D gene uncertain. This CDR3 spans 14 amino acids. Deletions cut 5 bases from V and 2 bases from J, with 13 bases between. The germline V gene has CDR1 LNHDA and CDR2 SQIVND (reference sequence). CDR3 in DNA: TGTGCCAGTAGTCCCTGGGTCGGAGCCTACGAGCAGTACTTC. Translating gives CASSPWVGAYEQYF.

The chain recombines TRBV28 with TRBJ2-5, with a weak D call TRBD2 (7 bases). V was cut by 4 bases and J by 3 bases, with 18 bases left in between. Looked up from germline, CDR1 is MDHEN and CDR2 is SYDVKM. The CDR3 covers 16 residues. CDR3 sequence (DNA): TGTGCCAGCAGTTGGGCGGGGTCGGGGGGCAAAGAGACCCAGTACTTC. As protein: CASSWAGSGGKETQYF.

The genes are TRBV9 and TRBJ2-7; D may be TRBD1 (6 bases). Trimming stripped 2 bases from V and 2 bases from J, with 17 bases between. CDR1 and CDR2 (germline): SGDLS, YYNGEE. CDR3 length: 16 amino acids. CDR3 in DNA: TGTGCCAGCAGCGTGAGTGTAGGACAGCCCCCCTACGAGCAGTACTTC. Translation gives CASSVSVGQPPYEQYF.

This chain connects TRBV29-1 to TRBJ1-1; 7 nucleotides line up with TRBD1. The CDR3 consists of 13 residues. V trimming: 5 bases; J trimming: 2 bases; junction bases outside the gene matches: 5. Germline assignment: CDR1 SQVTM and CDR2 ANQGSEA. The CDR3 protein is CSVLDRDNTEAFF. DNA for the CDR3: TGCAGCGTTTTAGACAGGGACAACACTGAAGCTTTCTTT.

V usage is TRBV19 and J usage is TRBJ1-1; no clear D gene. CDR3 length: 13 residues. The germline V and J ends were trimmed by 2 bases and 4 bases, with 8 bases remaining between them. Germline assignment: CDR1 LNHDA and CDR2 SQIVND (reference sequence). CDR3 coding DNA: TGTGCCAGTAGTATATCTGTTAGCACTGAAGCTTTCTTT. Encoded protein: CASSISVSTEAFF.

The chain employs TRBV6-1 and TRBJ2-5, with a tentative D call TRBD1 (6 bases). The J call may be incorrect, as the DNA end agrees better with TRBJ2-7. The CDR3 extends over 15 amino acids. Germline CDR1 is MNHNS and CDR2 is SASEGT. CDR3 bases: TGTGCCAGCAGAACGGACAGCGCGAGCTCCTACGAGCAGTACTTC. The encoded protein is CASRTDSASSYEQYF.

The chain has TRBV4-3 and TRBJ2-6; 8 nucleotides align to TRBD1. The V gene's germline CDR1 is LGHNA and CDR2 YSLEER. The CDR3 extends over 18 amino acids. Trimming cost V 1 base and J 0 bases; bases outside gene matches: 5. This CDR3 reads CASSQGDRRSSGANVLTF. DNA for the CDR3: TGCGCCAGCAGCCAAGGGGACAGGCGAAGCTCTGGGGCCAACGTCCTGACTTTC.

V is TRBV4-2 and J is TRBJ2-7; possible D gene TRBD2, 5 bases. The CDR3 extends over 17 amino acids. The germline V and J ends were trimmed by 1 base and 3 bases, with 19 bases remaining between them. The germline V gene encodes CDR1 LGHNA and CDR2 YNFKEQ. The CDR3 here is CASSQVEGGLRNYEQYF. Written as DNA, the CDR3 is TGTGCCAGCAGCCAAGTCGAAGGAGGTTTGAGAAACTACGAGCAGTACTTC.

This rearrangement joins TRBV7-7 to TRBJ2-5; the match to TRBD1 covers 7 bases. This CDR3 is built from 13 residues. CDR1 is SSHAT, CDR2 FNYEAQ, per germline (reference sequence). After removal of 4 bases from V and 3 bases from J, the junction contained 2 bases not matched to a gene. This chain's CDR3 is CASSSDREETQYF. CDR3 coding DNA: TGTGCCAGCAGCTCCGACAGGGAAGAGACCCAGTACTTC.

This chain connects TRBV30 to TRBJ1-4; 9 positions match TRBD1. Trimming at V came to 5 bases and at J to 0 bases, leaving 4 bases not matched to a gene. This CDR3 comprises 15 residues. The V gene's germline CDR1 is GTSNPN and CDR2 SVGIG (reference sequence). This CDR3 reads CAWGQGSATNEKLFF. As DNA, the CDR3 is TGTGCCTGGGGACAGGGGTCTGCAACTAATGAAAAACTGTTTTTT. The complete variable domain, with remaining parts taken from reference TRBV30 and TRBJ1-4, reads SQTIHQWPATLVQPVGSPLSLECTVEGTSNPNLYWYRQAAGRGLQLLFYSVGIGQISSEVPQNLSASRPQDRQFILSSKKLLLSDSGFYLCAWGQGSATNEKLFFGSGTQLSVL.

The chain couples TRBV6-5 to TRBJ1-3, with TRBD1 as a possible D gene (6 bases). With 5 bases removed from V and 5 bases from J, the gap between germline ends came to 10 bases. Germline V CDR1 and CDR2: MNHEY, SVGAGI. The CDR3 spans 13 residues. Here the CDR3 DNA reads TGTGCCAGCAGTGGGGACACTCGAAACACCATATATTTT. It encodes CASSGDTRNTIYF.

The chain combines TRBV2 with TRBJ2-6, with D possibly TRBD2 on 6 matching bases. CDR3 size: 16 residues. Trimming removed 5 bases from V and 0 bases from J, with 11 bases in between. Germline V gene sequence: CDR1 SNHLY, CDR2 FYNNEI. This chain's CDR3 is CASSPGVHSGANVLTF. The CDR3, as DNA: TGTGCCAGCAGTCCGGGAGTCCACTCTGGGGCCAACGTCCTGACTTTC. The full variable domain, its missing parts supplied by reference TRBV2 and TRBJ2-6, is EPEVTQTPSHQVTQMGQEVILRCVPISNHLYFYWYRQILGQKVEFLVSFYNNEISEKSEIFDDQFSVERPDGSNFTLKIRSTKLEDSAMYFCASSPGVHSGANVLTFGAGSRLTVL.

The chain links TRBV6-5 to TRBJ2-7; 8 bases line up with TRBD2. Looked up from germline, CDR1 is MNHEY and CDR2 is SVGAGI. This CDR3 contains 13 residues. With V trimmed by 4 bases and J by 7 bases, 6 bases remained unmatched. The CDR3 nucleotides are TGTGCCAGCAGTTCCGGACTAGCAAGGGAGCAGTACTTC. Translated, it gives CASSSGLAREQYF.

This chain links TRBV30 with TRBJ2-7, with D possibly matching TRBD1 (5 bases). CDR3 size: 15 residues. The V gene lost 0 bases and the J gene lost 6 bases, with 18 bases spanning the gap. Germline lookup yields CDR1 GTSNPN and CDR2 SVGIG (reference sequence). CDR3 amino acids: CAWSVILGQGAEQYF. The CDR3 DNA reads TGTGCCTGGAGTGTAATACTCGGCCAGGGTGCCGAGCAGTACTTC.

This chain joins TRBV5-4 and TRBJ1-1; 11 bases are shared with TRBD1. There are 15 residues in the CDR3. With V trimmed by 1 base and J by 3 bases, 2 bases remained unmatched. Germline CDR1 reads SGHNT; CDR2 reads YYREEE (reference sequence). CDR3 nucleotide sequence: TGTGCCAGCAGCTTGAAGGGACAGGGGGACACTGAAGCTTTCTTT. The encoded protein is CASSLKGQGDTEAFF.

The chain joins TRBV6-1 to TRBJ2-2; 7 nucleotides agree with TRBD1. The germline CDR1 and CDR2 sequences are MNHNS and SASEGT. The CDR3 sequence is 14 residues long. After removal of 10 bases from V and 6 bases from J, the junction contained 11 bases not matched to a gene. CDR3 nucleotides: TGTGCCACCAGGATCGAGGGGGCTGCCGGGGAGCTGTTTTTT. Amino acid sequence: CATRIEGAAGELFF.

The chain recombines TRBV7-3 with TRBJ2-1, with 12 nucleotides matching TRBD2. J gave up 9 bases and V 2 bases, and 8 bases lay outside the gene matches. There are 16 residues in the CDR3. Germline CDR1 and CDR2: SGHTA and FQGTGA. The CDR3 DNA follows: TGTGCCAGCAGCTTAGATACTAGCGGGAGGTTGGGTGAGCAGTTCTTC. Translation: CASSLDTSGRLGEQFF.

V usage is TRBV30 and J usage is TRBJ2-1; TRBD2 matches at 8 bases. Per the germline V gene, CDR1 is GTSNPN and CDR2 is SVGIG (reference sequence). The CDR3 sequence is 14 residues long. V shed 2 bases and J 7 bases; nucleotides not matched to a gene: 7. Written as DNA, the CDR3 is TGTGCCTGGAGTTACGGGAGGGCCGATAATGAGCAGTTCTTC. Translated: CAWSYGRADNEQFF.

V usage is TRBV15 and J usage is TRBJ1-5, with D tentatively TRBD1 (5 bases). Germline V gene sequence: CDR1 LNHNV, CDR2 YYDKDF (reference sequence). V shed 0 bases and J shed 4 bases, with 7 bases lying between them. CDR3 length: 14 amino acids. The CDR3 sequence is CATSRETANQPQHF. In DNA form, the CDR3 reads TGTGCCACCAGCAGAGAGACAGCTAATCAGCCCCAGCATTTT.